This TCR beta chain was sequenced for a study of beta chain features in type 1 diabetes. Across the study: Age, gender, cell numbers and subset yield matched between patients and controls.

As every portion of the isolated RNA was reverse transcribed, the sequencing read expressed TCRB transcripts. Read counts averaged roughly 3.7 million for samples of naive, central memory and regulatory T cells. The data were produced by immunoSEQ multiplex PCR, yet TCRdb's version contains in-frame clones alone and is incomplete. The table includes about 400,000 clones, roughly 12% detected once. The study's findings and limits: The analysis here could not establish whether HLA type shapes TCRB rearrangement. Relative to healthy donors, patients appeared to have naive, central memory and Treg TCRB repertoires that were more similar.

The CDR3 runs 15 residues. Germline V CDR1 and CDR2: MDHEN, SYDVKM. Deletions cut 5 bases from V and 0 bases from J, with 14 bases between. In the case of this clone: The antigen remains unidentified.

This clonotype was obtained from a man aged 18 to 29 in good health. Sequenced input: naive CD4+ T cells from blood. V gene TRBV28 combines with J gene TRBJ2-7, with D possibly being TRBD2 (6 bases). In DNA form, the CDR3 reads TGTGCCAGCAGTGCAGCGGGCTCCTTCTCCTACGAGCAGTACTTC. This translates into CASSAAGSFSYEQYF.